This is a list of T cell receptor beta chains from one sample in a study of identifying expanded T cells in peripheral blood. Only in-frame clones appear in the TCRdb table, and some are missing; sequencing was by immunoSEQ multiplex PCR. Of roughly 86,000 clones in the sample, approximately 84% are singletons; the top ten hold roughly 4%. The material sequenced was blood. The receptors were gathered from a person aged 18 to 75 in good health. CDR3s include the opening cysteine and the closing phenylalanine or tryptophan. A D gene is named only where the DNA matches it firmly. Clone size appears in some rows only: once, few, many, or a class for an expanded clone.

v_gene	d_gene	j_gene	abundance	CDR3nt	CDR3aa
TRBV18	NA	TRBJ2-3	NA	TGTGCCAGCTCCGCGGGGGCCCAGACTTATACGCAGTATTTT	CASSAGAQTYTQYF
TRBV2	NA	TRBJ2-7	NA	TGTGCCAGCAGTGTTAGCAGGGTCAGCGAGCAGTACTTC	CASSVSRVSEQYF
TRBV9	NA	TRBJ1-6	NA	TGTGCCAGCAGCGTAGCCCCCTTTGCGGGGGGGAATTCACCCCTCCACTTT	CASSVAPFAGGNSPLHF
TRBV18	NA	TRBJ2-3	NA	TGTGCCAGCTCACTGCGCGGGGATACGCAGTATTTT	CASSLRGDTQYF
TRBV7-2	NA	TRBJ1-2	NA	TGTGCCAGCAGCGTGGGCCACAGGGCTGGTGGCTACACCTTC	CASSVGHRAGGYTF
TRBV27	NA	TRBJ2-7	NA	TGTGCCAGCAGTGACTACGACAAGGGCCGACGCTACGAGCAGTACTTC	CASSDYDKGRRYEQYF
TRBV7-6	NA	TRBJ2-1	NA	TGTGCCAGCAGCTTCCGGGACAACAAGGCGAATGAGCAGTTCTTC	CASSFRDNKANEQFF
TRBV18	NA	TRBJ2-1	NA	TGTGCCAGCTCACCACGGGGAGAGGGGGGATCCTACAATGAGCAGTTCTTC	CASSPRGEGGSYNEQFF
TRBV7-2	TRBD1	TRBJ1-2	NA	TGTGCCAGCAGCTTAGGACAGGGCGTCTCCTATGGCTACACCTTC	CASSLGQGVSYGYTF
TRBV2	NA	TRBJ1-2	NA	TGTGCCAGCAGTGAGGACACAGCTAACTATGGCTACACCTTC	CASSEDTANYGYTF
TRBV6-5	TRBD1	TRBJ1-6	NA	TGTGCCAGCAGTCCCAGGGGGCCAATTTCACCCCTCCACTTT	CASSPRGPISPLHF
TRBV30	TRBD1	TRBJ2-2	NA	TGTGCCTGGAATACAGGGGGCTTAAACACCGGGGAGCTGTTTTTT	CAWNTGGLNTGELFF
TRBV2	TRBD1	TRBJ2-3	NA	TGTGCCAGCACCAAGGGGGCCGGTAGCACAGATACGCAGTATTTT	CASTKGAGSTDTQYF
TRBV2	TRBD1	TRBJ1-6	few	TGTGCCAGCAGACGGACAGGGGTTTCACCCCTCCACTTT	CASRRTGVSPLHF
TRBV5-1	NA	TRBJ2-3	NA	TGCGCCAGCAGCTTGTCGGGGTATGCTTCAGATACGCAGTATTTT	CASSLSGYASDTQYF
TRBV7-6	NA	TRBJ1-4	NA	TGTGCCAGCAGCTGGACCGTGGATGAAAAACTGTTTTTT	CASSWTVDEKLFF
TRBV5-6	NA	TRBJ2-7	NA	TGTGCCAGCAGCCCGGATCGTGTAGGTACCTACGAGCAGTACTTC	CASSPDRVGTYEQYF
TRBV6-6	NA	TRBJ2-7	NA	TGTGCCAGTTCACCGGGACCCTCCGAAAGGGGCTACGAGCAGTACTTC	CASSPGPSERGYEQYF
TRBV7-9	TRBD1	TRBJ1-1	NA	TGTGCCAGCAGCTCAATGCCGGGACAGGGGGCGAAAACTGAAGCTTTCTTT	CASSSMPGQGAKTEAFF